The 25 T cell receptor beta chains below all came from one sample that was sequenced in a study of T cells in lung cancer brain metastases (dated by TCRdb to the late 2010s). Preparation of the library involved the immunoSEQ multiplex PCR assay. Entries here come from immuneACCESS through TCRdb and include only in-frame sequences with V and J called. Some clones fail to appear in such tables; in the studies checked, an unresolved V gene covers under half of the shortfall, and the cause of the remainder is unknown. The sample yields 3,500 or so clones; 86% were counted once. 5.2% of the sample is in the top ten clones. The specimen was tumor tissue from the primary lung tumor. The cell subset or site label, read with the paper, signifies: primary lung cancer lesion. Source of these receptors: a woman aged 45-65 years with non-small cell lung cancer.

The sample holds a few counts of this clone. CDR3 region: CAISEKSTEAFF. The CDR3 DNA reads TGTGCCATCAGTGAGAAGAGCACTGAAGCTTTCTTT. This sequence joins TRBV10-3 and TRBJ1-1; D gene unclear. V shed 2 bases and J shed 4 bases, with 5 bases lying between them. CDR1 is ENHRY and CDR2 is SYGVKD in the germline V gene. This CDR3 contains 12 residues.

The chain employs TRBV25-1 and TRBJ2-2, with 9 bases aligning to TRBD1. J lost 5 bases, V lost 4 bases, and 5 bases had no gene match. The CDR3 consists of 15 residues. Germline-derived CDR1 and CDR2 are MGHDK and SYGVNS. For the CDR3, the DNA is TGTGCCAGCAGTGCGGGACAGGGACATACCGGGGAGCTGTTTTTT. Translating gives CASSAGQGHTGELFF.

The rearrangement links TRBV18 to TRBJ1-2; no firm D call. From germline, CDR1 is KGHSH and CDR2 LQKENI. Trimming shortened V by 3 bases and J by 7 bases, and 9 bases separated the two germline ends. CDR3 length equals 12 residues. CDR3 nucleotide sequence: TGTGCCAGCTCACCGTCCGCGGGTGGCTACACCTTC. Its protein product is CASSPSAGGYTF.

The chain links TRBV29-1 to TRBJ1-1, with D perhaps matching TRBD1 (6 bases). The V end lost 5 bases, the J end lost 5 bases, and 21 bases lay between the germline ends. This CDR3 contains 15 residues. The germline V gene has CDR1 SQVTM and CDR2 ANQGSEA. The CDR3 region has the DNA TGCAGCGTTTCTGCTATTGGGGGCGTCGGGACTGAAGCTTTCTTT. It translates to CSVSAIGGVGTEAFF.

With regard to this clone: At one of its ends the junction is not consistent with the germline gene, which may arise from a read error. The chain has TRBV28 and TRBJ1-6; D remains unclear. Looked up from germline, CDR1 is MDHEN and CDR2 is SYDVKM. This CDR3 is 15 amino acids long. CDR3 sequence reads: CASSLSWQYNSPLHF. The CDR3 nucleotides are TGTGCCAGCAGTTTAAGTTGGCAATATAATTCACCCCTTCACTTT.

This chain joins TRBV5-8 and TRBJ1-4; D uncertain. The CDR3 has 15 amino acids. V shed 4 bases and J shed 8 bases, with 18 bases lying between them. Germline V gene lookup returns CDR1 SGHTS and CDR2 YDEGEE. The CDR3 loop reads CASSPGSMAEEKLFF. The CDR3 DNA follows: TGTGCCAGCAGCCCGGGGTCGATGGCGGAGGAAAAACTGTTTTTT.

V usage is TRBV28 and J usage is TRBJ2-7, with 8 bases that match TRBD1. Trimming took 5 bases from V and 8 from J; bases not matched to a gene: 5. Germline V lookup: CDR1 MDHEN, CDR2 SYDVKM. There are 12 residues in the CDR3. The CDR3 nucleotides read TGTGCCAGCAGTGCTAGACAGGGGAAGCAGTACTTC. It is translated as CASSARQGKQYF.

The V gene is TRBV5-1, the J gene TRBJ2-7; D is uncertain. Germline V gives CDR1 SGHRS, CDR2 YFSETQ. The CDR3 totals 14 residues. V was trimmed by 4 bases and J by 3 bases, leaving 14 bases between them. CDR3 loop: CASSPTVGNYEQYF. In DNA, the CDR3 is TGCGCCAGCAGCCCAACGGTAGGGAACTACGAGCAGTACTTC.

The CDR3 protein is CASRPGPSTDTQYF. The CDR3 DNA reads as TGTGCCAGTAGGCCGGGACCGAGCACAGATACGCAGTATTTT. The rearrangement links TRBV19 to TRBJ2-3, with D tentatively TRBD1 or TRBD2 (5 bases each). Per the germline V gene, CDR1 is LNHDA and CDR2 is SQIVND (reference sequence). Trimming stripped 6 bases from V and 0 bases from J, with 10 bases between. This CDR3 region has 14 residues.

A few counts support this clone. The V call is TRBV19, the J call TRBJ2-7; 7 nucleotides line up with TRBD2. V dropped 6 bases and J dropped 2; count of bases not matched to a gene: 1. Germline V gene data show CDR1 as LNHDA and CDR2 as SQIVND (reference sequence). The CDR3 length is 12 residues. CDR3 bases: TGTGCCAGTAGGGGGGGGACCTACGAGCAGTACTTC. Translated: CASRGGTYEQYF.

As for this clone: At one boundary the junction diverges from the germline segment, which might be a read error. V usage is TRBV6-1 and J usage is TRBJ2-3; D remains unclear. The CDR3 extends over 11 amino acids. Per the germline V gene, CDR1 is MNHNS and CDR2 is SASEGT. The DNA for the CDR3 is TGTGCCAGCAGAGAAGCAGATACGCAGTATTTT. Its protein product is CASREADTQYF.

By sample share, this clone is large. This chain links TRBV4-3 with TRBJ1-4; D gene unclear. Trimming pared 0 bases from V and 3 bases from J, leaving 11 bases between. In germline, CDR1 is LGHNA, CDR2 YSLEER. The CDR3 covers 16 residues. This CDR3 reads CASSQDIQTPNEKLFF. The CDR3 DNA sequence: TGCGCCAGCAGCCAAGATATACAGACACCTAATGAAAAACTGTTTTTT.

The chain uses TRBV25-1 and TRBJ1-1; TRBD1 agrees at 11 bases. Germline CDR1 and CDR2: MGHDK and SYGVNS. V gave up 4 bases and J gave up 1 base; unmatched junction bases: 11. The CDR3 totals 18 residues. The CDR3 reads CASSVRGQGGTTNTEAFF. The CDR3 nucleotides read TGTGCCAGCAGTGTTAGGGGACAGGGGGGAACAACGAACACTGAAGCTTTCTTT. Full variable domain (missing parts from reference TRBV25-1 and TRBJ1-1): EADIYQTPRYLVIGTGKKITLECSQTMGHDKMYWYQQDPGMELHLIHYSYGVNSTEKGDLSSESTVSRIRTEHFPLTLESARPSHTSQYLCASSVRGQGGTTNTEAFFGQGTRLTVV.

V gene TRBV7-2 combines with J gene TRBJ1-5; no clear D gene. The CDR3 length is 15 residues. Between the trimmed V and J ends, which lost 1 base and 0 bases, there was a span of 7 bases. Germline V CDR1 and CDR2: SGHTA, FQGNSA. The CDR3 bases are TGTGCCAGCAGCTTAGTCGGAAATAGCAATCAGCCCCAGCATTTT. Translating it yields CASSLVGNSNQPQHF.

The J gene is TRBJ2-5, the V gene TRBV2; 13 bases fit TRBD2. J was trimmed by 3 bases and V by 4 bases; bases with no gene match: 11. The CDR3 runs 18 residues. Germline V gene data show CDR1 as SNHLY and CDR2 as FYNNEI. The CDR3 sequence: CASSVRLAGGLGKETQYF. The DNA of the CDR3 is TGTGCCAGCAGTGTGAGACTAGCGGGGGGACTCGGGAAAGAGACCCAGTACTTC.

The count of this clone is one. The chain recombines TRBV4-2 with TRBJ2-1; 8 positions match TRBD1. The CDR3 totals 14 residues. V dropped 9 bases and J dropped 2; count of bases not matched to a gene: 6. Per the germline V gene, CDR1 is LGHNA and CDR2 is YNFKEQ. The CDR3 reads CARPDRGAYNEQFF. For the CDR3, the DNA is TGTGCCAGGCCTGACAGGGGAGCCTACAATGAGCAGTTCTTC.

The V call is TRBV9, the J call TRBJ2-5; 9 bases agree with TRBD2. Germline CDR1 SGDLS, CDR2 YYNGEE. With V trimmed by 0 bases and J by 3 bases, 6 bases remained unmatched. The CDR3 spans 16 residues. The CDR3 spells CASSVGSLAGKETQYF. CDR3 DNA sequence: TGTGCCAGCAGCGTAGGGTCTCTAGCGGGGAAAGAGACCCAGTACTTC.

This sequence joins TRBV15 and TRBJ1-2; 7 positions agree with TRBD1. The junction had 12 bases not matched to a gene; V was cut back by 4 bases and J by 4 bases. CDR3 length equals 16 residues. The germline gives CDR1 LNHNV, CDR2 YYDKDF (reference sequence). The DNA for the CDR3 is TGTGCCACCAGCATGGCCAGGGGGGCAGGCGGCTATGGCTACACCTTC. Translating it yields CATSMARGAGGYGYTF.

V gene TRBV9 combines with J gene TRBJ1-6, with D perhaps matching TRBD1 (6 bases). Germline values: CDR1 SGDLS, CDR2 YYNGEE. V was pared by 4 bases and J by 7 bases, with 12 bases between. The CDR3 contains 14 residues. DNA of the CDR3: TGTGCCAGCAGCACGGACAGTTTCAATTCACCCCTCCACTTT. As protein: CASSTDSFNSPLHF.

V gene TRBV11-2 combines with J gene TRBJ1-2, with D unclear. The CDR3 is 14 amino acids. Germline V gene sequence: CDR1 SGHAT, CDR2 FQNNGV. The V gene lost 5 bases and the J gene lost 8 bases, with 18 bases spanning the gap. CDR3 sequence (DNA): TGTGCCAGCAGCCCCAGAGGCCAATCTTGGGGCTACACCTTC. Translated: CASSPRGQSWGYTF.

For this clone: The sample contains more than one DNA sequence encoding this CDR3. The chain carries TRBV5-1 and TRBJ1-1, with D unclear. The V and J ends lost 1 base and 1 base respectively, with 5 bases between them. Germline CDR1 and CDR2: SGHRS and YFSETQ. This CDR3 spans 13 amino acids. The CDR3 bases are TGCGCCAGCAGCTTGCGACAGAACACTGAAGCTTTCTTT. Translation gives CASSLRQNTEAFF.

The rearrangement links TRBV19 to TRBJ2-3; 11 bases align to TRBD1. The germline V gene encodes CDR1 LNHDA and CDR2 SQIVND (reference sequence). After removal of 3 bases from V and 7 bases from J, the junction contained 3 bases not matched to a gene. This CDR3 is 14 amino acids long. CDR3: CASSIGQGANTQYF. CDR3 nucleotide sequence: TGTGCCAGTAGTATTGGACAGGGGGCTAATACGCAGTATTTT.

This clone was seen a single time. This chain connects TRBV7-8 to TRBJ2-5; 8 bases map to TRBD2. Germline CDR1 reads SGHVS; CDR2 reads FQNEAQ. The CDR3 is made up of 16 amino acids. Trimming removed 2 bases from V and 0 bases from J; junction bases left unmatched: 5. As DNA, the CDR3 is TGTGCCAGCAGCTTATGGGTCGGGGGGGACCAAGAGACCCAGTACTTC. Its translation is CASSLWVGGDQETQYF.

This clone came up a few times. This chain uses TRBV7-3 with TRBJ2-3, with 7 bases aligning to TRBD2. This CDR3 is 14 amino acids long. Trimming at V came to 4 bases and at J to 2 bases, leaving 3 bases not matched to a gene. Germline CDR1 is SGHTA and CDR2 is FQGTGA. The CDR3 reads CASSWSGVTDTQYF. CDR3 in DNA: TGTGCCAGCAGCTGGAGCGGGGTCACAGATACGCAGTATTTT.

The table lists this clone with a count of one. The J gene is TRBJ2-3, the V gene TRBV28; D is ambiguous. The CDR3 length is 15 residues. The V gene's germline CDR1 is MDHEN and CDR2 SYDVKM. The V end lost 6 bases, the J end lost 2 bases, and 15 bases lay between the germline ends. The CDR3 loop reads CASSLSAPATDTQYF. CDR3 DNA: TGTGCCAGCAGCTTGTCCGCCCCCGCCACAGATACGCAGTATTTT.